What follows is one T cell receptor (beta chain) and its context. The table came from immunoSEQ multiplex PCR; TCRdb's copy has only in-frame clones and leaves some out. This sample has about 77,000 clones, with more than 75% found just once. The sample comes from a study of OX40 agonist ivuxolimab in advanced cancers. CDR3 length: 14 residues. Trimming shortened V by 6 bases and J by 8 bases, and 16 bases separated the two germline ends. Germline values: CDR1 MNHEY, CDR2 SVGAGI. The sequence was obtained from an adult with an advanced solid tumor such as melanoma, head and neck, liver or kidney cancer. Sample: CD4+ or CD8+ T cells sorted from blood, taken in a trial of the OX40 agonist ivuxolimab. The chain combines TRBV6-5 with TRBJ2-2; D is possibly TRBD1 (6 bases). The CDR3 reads CASSEDSGVGELFF. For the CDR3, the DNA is TGTGCCAGCAGCGAGGACAGTGGGGTTGGGGAGCTGTTTTTT.